This TCR beta chain was obtained from a study of blood T cell repertoires in COVID-19. Data came from immunoSEQ multiplex PCR; TCRdb stores just in-frame clones and leaves some out. The table records 55,000 to 65,000 clones, around 91% of them present only once. The sequenced material came from peripheral blood. The origin of this receptor is a woman aged 55-75 years with active COVID-19.

The CDR3 nucleotides are TGTGCCAGCAGCTTAGTGAACAGGGAGAACGAGCAGTACTTC. This codes for CASSLVNRENEQYF. The chain employs TRBV7-9 and TRBJ2-7, with D perhaps matching TRBD1 (6 bases). The V and J ends lost 1 base and 5 bases respectively, with 12 bases between them. CDR1 and CDR2 from the germline V gene are SEHNR and FQNEAQ (reference sequence). The CDR3 runs to 14 residues.